A selection of T cell receptor beta chains follows, all from one sample in a study of blood T cell repertoires in COVID-19. Repertoires were generated with immunoSEQ multiplex PCR, while TCRdb's copy carries only in-frame clones and drops some. The repertoire holds roughly 200,000 clones, with about 81% as singletons. Sequencing input: peripheral blood. The receptors here all came from a woman older than 75 with COVID-19, enrolled during active disease. The CDR3 runs from the conserved cysteine through the conserved F or W. The D gene is left open where the match is weak. Size is stated for part of the rows, as once, few or many counts, or as a class when the clone is expanded.

d_call,clone_size,v_call,j_call,cdr3_nt,cdr3_aa
TRBD2,-,TRBV5-4,TRBJ2-1,TGTGCCAGCAGCTGGGCCCGGGGGGGCTCCTACAATGAGCAGTTCTTC,CASSWARGGSYNEQFF
-,-,TRBV19,TRBJ2-5,TGTGCCAGTAGTCATAACCCCAGGGGCGGATCCGAGACCCAGTACTTC,CASSHNPRGGSETQYF
TRBD1,-,TRBV7-2,TRBJ1-5,TGTGCCAGCAGCTTTGACCAGGGGGTCAAGCCCCAGCATTTT,CASSFDQGVKPQHF
-,-,TRBV10-3,TRBJ1-5,TGTGCCATCAGCGGAGGGGTCAATCAGCCCCAGCATTTT,CAISGGVNQPQHF
-,once,TRBV15,TRBJ2-4,TGTGCCACCAGCAGAGATCATAACGGCATTCAGTACTTC,CATSRDHNGIQYF
TRBD2,-,TRBV5-1,TRBJ2-2,TGCGCCAGCAGCGGGGGACTAGCGACGAACACCGGGGAGCTGTTTTTT,CASSGGLATNTGELFF
TRBD1,-,TRBV7-2,TRBJ2-7,TGTGCCAGCAGCTTCTCAGGGGGCCCCTACGAGCAGTACTTC,CASSFSGGPYEQYF
-,-,TRBV19,TRBJ1-1,TGTGCCAGTAGTATAGCAGAGAACACTGAAGCTTTCTTT,CASSIAENTEAFF
-,-,TRBV21-1,TRBJ2-2,TGTGCCAGCAGCAAAGACAAGACAGGGGTGGGGACCGGGGAGCTGTTTTTT,CASSKDKTGVGTGELFF
-,-,TRBV5-4,TRBJ1-2,TGTGCCAGCAGCTTACCCAGCACAGGGAGGGATGGCTACACCTTC,CASSLPSTGRDGYTF